A single sample is the source of the 15 T cell receptor beta chains below, sequenced in a study of OX40 agonist ivuxolimab in advanced cancers. Assay: immunoSEQ multiplex PCR; the TCRdb copy retains only in-frame clones and omits some. The sample gives 150,000 to 190,000 clones, roughly 92% of which show up once; just over 0.3% is in the top ten. The sequenced sample was CD4+ or CD8+ T cells sorted from blood, obtained in a trial of the OX40 agonist ivuxolimab. The receptors originated from an adult with an advanced solid tumor such as melanoma, head and neck, liver or kidney cancer.

The chain carries TRBV7-9 and TRBJ2-3; 9 bases align to TRBD2. V shed 3 bases, J shed 4 bases, and the junction held 5 bases outside the gene matches. CDR1 and CDR2 (germline): SEHNR, FQNEAQ (reference sequence). This CDR3 contains 15 residues. The DNA for the CDR3 is TGTGCCAGCAGCTTTAGGAGACTAGCGGCAGATACGCAGTATTTT. Translated, it gives CASSFRRLAADTQYF.

The chain has TRBV9 and TRBJ1-2; D is unresolved. This CDR3 has 14 amino acids. Trimming left V 1 base short and J 4 bases short, with 11 bases between. Germline lookup yields CDR1 SGDLS and CDR2 YYNGEE. CDR3 nucleotides: TGTGCCAGCAGCGTACAGGACTCAGGCTATGGCTACACCTTC. Protein sequence: CASSVQDSGYGYTF.

This clone has just one count. The V gene is TRBV18, the J gene TRBJ1-4; D is ambiguous. This CDR3 comprises 14 residues. The V and J ends lost 3 bases and 5 bases respectively, with 10 bases between them. Germline CDR1 is KGHSH and CDR2 is LQKENI. The CDR3 here is CASSPYQENEKLFF. The CDR3 nucleotides are TGTGCCAGCTCACCGTACCAGGAGAATGAAAAACTGTTTTTT.

This rearrangement joins TRBV5-4 to TRBJ1-1, with a weak D call TRBD1 (5 bases). CDR1 and CDR2 (germline): SGHNT, YYREEE (reference sequence). The V gene lost 2 bases and the J gene lost 5 bases, with 13 bases spanning the gap. The CDR3 has 14 amino acids. In DNA form, the CDR3 reads TGTGCCAGCAGCTTAGGCCAGGGAGGGACTGAAGCTTTCTTT. Its protein is CASSLGQGGTEAFF.

The chain recombines TRBV15 with TRBJ1-4; a weak D match, TRBD1 (5 bases). V was pared by 3 bases and J by 7 bases, with 12 bases between. CDR1 is LNHNV and CDR2 is YYDKDF in the germline V gene (reference sequence). The CDR3 totals 14 residues. The CDR3 reads CATSRGQGGEKLFF. CDR3 nucleotides: TGTGCCACCAGCAGGGGCCAGGGAGGTGAAAAACTGTTTTTT. Variable domain in full (rest from reference TRBV15 and TRBJ1-4): DAMVIQNPRYQVTQFGKPVTLSCSQTLNHNVMYWYQQKSSQAPKLLFHYYDKDFNNEADTPDNFQSRRPNTSFCFLDIRSPGLGDTAMYLCATSRGQGGEKLFFGSGTQLSVL.

The chain combines TRBV9 with TRBJ2-1; TRBD1 agrees at 9 bases. CDR1 and CDR2 from the germline V gene are SGDLS and YYNGEE. There are 15 residues in the CDR3. V was pared by 4 bases and J by 1 base, with 3 bases of the junction left unmatched. CDR3 sequence reads: CASSYGTGSYNEQFF. The CDR3 bases are TGTGCCAGCAGCTATGGGACAGGGTCCTACAATGAGCAGTTCTTC.

The J gene is TRBJ2-3, the V gene TRBV5-1; 12 positions match TRBD2. The CDR3 is made up of 14 amino acids. Per the germline V gene, CDR1 is SGHRS and CDR2 is YFSETQ. The trim removed 5 bases at V and 7 bases at J, leaving 5 bases unmatched. This chain's CDR3 is CASRTSGRAHTQYF. The CDR3, as DNA: TGCGCCAGCAGGACTAGCGGGAGAGCTCATACGCAGTATTTT.

The V gene is TRBV19, the J gene TRBJ1-2; perhaps TRBD1 as D (6 bases). Trimming pared 7 bases from V and 4 bases from J, leaving 16 bases between. From germline, CDR1 is LNHDA and CDR2 SQIVND (reference sequence). CDR3 length equals 14 residues. The CDR3 nucleotides are TGTGCCAGTAATAGGGGGATGAAGAGCTATGGCTACACCTTC. Its protein product is CASNRGMKSYGYTF.

The chain carries TRBV19 and TRBJ2-3, with 12 bases fitting TRBD2. Trimming cost V 8 bases and J 2 bases; bases outside gene matches: 26. CDR3 length: 22 amino acids. The germline V gene has CDR1 LNHDA and CDR2 SQIVND (reference sequence). The CDR3 DNA reads TGTGCCAGTGTAATTACTCTCGGGCTAGCGGGAGGGCGAGGGGGAAACACAGATACGCAGTATTTT. This translates into CASVITLGLAGGRGGNTDTQYF.

The chain employs TRBV29-1 and TRBJ1-1; 8 bases are shared with TRBD1. The CDR3 length is 14 residues. Trimming removed 7 bases from V and 1 base from J; junction bases left unmatched: 8. Germline CDR1 and CDR2: SQVTM and ANQGSEA. CDR3 sequence: CSDMDRVTNTEAFF. CDR3 bases: TGCAGCGACATGGACAGGGTGACGAACACTGAAGCTTTCTTT. Full variable domain (rest looked up from reference TRBV29-1 and TRBJ1-1): SAVISQKPSRDICQRGTSLTIQCQVDSQVTMMFWYRQQPGQSLTLIATANQGSEATYESGFVIDKFPISRPNLTFSTLTVSNMSPEDSSIYLCSDMDRVTNTEAFFGQGTRLTVV.

This chain joins TRBV4-3 and TRBJ1-1; D remains unclear. Germline loops: CDR1 LGHNA, CDR2 YSLEER. Deletions cut 1 base from V and 5 bases from J, with 14 bases between. The CDR3 length is 15 residues. The CDR3 nucleotides read TGCGCCAGCAGCCAAGGGCCCACCGAGTGGACTGAAGCTTTCTTT. Its protein is CASSQGPTEWTEAFF.

The J gene is TRBJ2-7, the V gene TRBV6-5; tentatively, D is TRBD2 (5 bases). The germline V gene encodes CDR1 MNHEY and CDR2 SVGAGI. This CDR3 contains 13 residues. Between the trimmed V and J ends, which lost 0 bases and 7 bases, there was a span of 10 bases. CDR3 nucleotide sequence: TGTGCCAGCAGTTACTCGTCGGAGCGGGAGCAGTACTTC. Protein sequence: CASSYSSEREQYF.

The chain joins TRBV13 to TRBJ2-7; D call uncertain. The germline V and J ends were trimmed by 3 bases and 5 bases, with 11 bases remaining between them. CDR3 length: 13 residues. Germline V gene data show CDR1 as PRHDT and CDR2 as FYEKMQ (reference sequence). CDR3 nucleotide sequence: TGTGCCAGCAGCTTTAGGGATGGGAACGAGCAGTACTTC. Protein product: CASSFRDGNEQYF.

This clone was observed a single time. This rearrangement joins TRBV10-3 to TRBJ2-7, with TRBD1 matching 9 bases. Germline V lookup: CDR1 ENHRY, CDR2 SYGVKD. J was trimmed by 3 bases and V by 10 bases; bases with no gene match: 4. This CDR3 is 12 amino acids long. The CDR3 spells CATRQGGYEQYF. For the CDR3, the DNA is TGTGCCACCAGACAGGGGGGCTACGAGCAGTACTTC.

The V call is TRBV5-1, the J call TRBJ2-2; perhaps TRBD2 as D (5 bases). The V end lost 0 bases, the J end lost 5 bases, and 11 bases lay between the germline ends. This CDR3 is built from 15 residues. In germline, CDR1 is SGHRS, CDR2 YFSETQ. The CDR3 coding sequence is TGCGCCAGCAGCTTGGGAGGGTTTAAGACCGGGGAGCTGTTTTTT. Amino acids: CASSLGGFKTGELFF. The whole variable domain, filled in from reference TRBV5-1 and TRBJ2-2, reads KAGVTQTPRYLIKTRGQQVTLSCSPISGHRSVSWYQQTPGQGLQFLFEYFSETQRNKGNFPGRFSGRQFSNSRSEMNVSTLELGDSALYLCASSLGGFKTGELFFGEGSRLTVL.